These T cell receptor beta chains were read from a single sample in a study of blood T cell repertoires in COVID-19. Profiling relied on immunoSEQ multiplex PCR, and the TCRdb table lists in-frame clones only, not all of them. The sample holds about 310,000 clones; around 90% are singletons and the top ten take 2% to 3%. The sample was peripheral blood. The origin of the receptors is a young man with active or convalescent COVID-19. The CDR3 runs from the conserved cysteine through the conserved F or W. Each record gives: clone size, D gene, V gene, J gene, CDR3 DNA, CDR3 protein. D genes are given only for firm matches. Clone size is stated in some rows and not others, as once, few, many or a class when expanded.

.	.	TRBV6-5	TRBJ1-4	TGTGCCAGCCAATTTACTGGGCAGACGAATGAAAAACTGTTTTTT	CASQFTGQTNEKLFF
.	.	TRBV24-1	TRBJ2-2	TGTGCCACCAGTGATGCTACTGAATTCGCGAACACCGGGGAGCTGTTTTTT	CATSDATEFANTGELFF
.	.	TRBV14	TRBJ2-7	TGTGCCAGCAGCCAAGATATCTACGACGAGCAGTACTTC	CASSQDIYDEQYF
.	TRBD1	TRBV7-2	TRBJ2-7	TGTGCCAGCAGCTCCCCGACAGGGGGGCCCCTTCTGTACTTC	CASSSPTGGPLLYF
.	.	TRBV4-3	TRBJ1-2	TGCGCCAGCAGCCAGGGGACATACGGAAGAAACTATGGCTACACCTTC	CASSQGTYGRNYGYTF
.	.	TRBV5-1	TRBJ2-7	TGCGCCAGCAGCTCGGGTTCGGGGGACCTCTCCGTTGGGCAGTACTTC	CASSSGSGDLSVGQYF
.	.	TRBV2	TRBJ1-1	TGTGCCAGCAGTAGCCGGGCCCCCGGAGGGAACACTGAAGCTTTCTTT	CASSSRAPGGNTEAFF
.	TRBD1	TRBV11-2	TRBJ1-2	TGTGCCAGCAGCTTATTCGTGACAGGGGTTAACTATGGCTACACCTTC	CASSLFVTGVNYGYTF
once	.	TRBV6-5	TRBJ2-2	TGTGCCAGCAGTTACCGCAGCGACAACACCGGGGAGCTGTTTTTT	CASSYRSDNTGELFF
.	.	TRBV6-5	TRBJ1-1	TGTGCCAGCAGTCCCGTCCAGGGATGGCTCACTGAAGCTTTCTTT	CASSPVQGWLTEAFF
.	TRBD2	TRBV6-4	TRBJ2-1	TGTGCCAGCAGTGAAATGACTAGCGGGGGGGACAGTGAGCAGTTCTTC	CASSEMTSGGDSEQFF
.	TRBD2	TRBV3-1/TRBV3-2	TRBJ2-5	TGTGCCAGCAGCCAAGATAAGCTAGCGGGGGTACAAGAGACCCAGTACTTC	CASSQDKLAGVQETQYF
.	.	TRBV5-1	TRBJ1-1	TGCGCCAGCAGCTTCTTTAGACTAAAGAACACTGAAGCTTTCTTT	CASSFFRLKNTEAFF
.	TRBD1	TRBV7-2	TRBJ2-7	TGTGCCAGCAGCTTATTTCGACAGGGGACCTACGAGCAGTACTTC	CASSLFRQGTYEQYF